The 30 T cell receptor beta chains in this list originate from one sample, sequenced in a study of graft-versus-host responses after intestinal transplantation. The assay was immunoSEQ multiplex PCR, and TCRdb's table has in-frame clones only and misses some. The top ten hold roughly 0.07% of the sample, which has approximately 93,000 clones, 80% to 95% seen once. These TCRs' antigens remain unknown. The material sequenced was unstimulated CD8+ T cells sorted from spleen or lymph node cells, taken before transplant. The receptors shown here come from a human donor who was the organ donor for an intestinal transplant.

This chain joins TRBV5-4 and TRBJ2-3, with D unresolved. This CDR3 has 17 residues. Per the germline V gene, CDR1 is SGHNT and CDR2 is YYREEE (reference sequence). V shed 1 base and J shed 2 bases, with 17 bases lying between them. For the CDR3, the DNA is TGTGCCAGCAGCTTGCCGATCGGTTCGGTTAACACAGATACGCAGTATTTT. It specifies CASSLPIGSVNTDTQYF. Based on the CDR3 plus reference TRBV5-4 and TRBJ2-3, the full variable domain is ETGVTQSPTHLIKTRGQQVTLRCSSQSGHNTVSWYQQALGQGPQFIFQYYREEENGRGNFPPRFSGLQFPNYSSELNVNALELDDSALYLCASSLPIGSVNTDTQYFGPGTRLTVL.

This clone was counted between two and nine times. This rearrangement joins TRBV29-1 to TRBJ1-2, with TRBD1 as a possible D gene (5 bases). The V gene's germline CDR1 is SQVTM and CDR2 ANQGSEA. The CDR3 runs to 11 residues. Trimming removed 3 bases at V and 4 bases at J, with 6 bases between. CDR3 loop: CSVEGGYGYTF. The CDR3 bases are TGCAGCGTTGAGGGGGGCTATGGCTACACCTTC.

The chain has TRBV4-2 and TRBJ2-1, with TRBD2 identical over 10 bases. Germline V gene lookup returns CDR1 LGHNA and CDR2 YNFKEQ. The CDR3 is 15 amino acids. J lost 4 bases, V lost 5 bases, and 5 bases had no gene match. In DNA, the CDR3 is TGTGCCAGCAGCTATCTAGCGGGGGAATACAATGAGCAGTTCTTC. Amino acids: CASSYLAGEYNEQFF.

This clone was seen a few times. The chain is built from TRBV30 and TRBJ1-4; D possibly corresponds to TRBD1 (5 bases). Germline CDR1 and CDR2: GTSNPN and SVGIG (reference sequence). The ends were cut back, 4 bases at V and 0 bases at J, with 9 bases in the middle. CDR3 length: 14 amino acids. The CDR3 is CAWNTGATNEKLFF. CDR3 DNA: TGTGCCTGGAATACAGGTGCAACTAATGAAAAACTGTTTTTT.

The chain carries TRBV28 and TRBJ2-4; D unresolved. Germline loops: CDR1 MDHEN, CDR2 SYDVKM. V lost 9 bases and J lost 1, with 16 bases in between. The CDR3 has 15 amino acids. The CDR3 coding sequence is TGTGCCAGTACCACGCCGGAGTCGGCCAAAAACATTCAGTACTTC. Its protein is CASTTPESAKNIQYF.

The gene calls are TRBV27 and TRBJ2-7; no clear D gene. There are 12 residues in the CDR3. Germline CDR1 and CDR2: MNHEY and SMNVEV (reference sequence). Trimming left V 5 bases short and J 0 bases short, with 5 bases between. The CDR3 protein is CASSHSSYEQYF. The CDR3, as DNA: TGTGCCAGCAGTCACAGCTCCTACGAGCAGTACTTC.

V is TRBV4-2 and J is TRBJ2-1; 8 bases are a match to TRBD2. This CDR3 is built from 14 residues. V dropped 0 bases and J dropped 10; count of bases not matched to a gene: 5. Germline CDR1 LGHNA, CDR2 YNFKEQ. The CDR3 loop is CASSQDGRAWEQFF. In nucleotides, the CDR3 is TGTGCCAGCAGCCAAGACGGGAGGGCCTGGGAGCAGTTCTTC.

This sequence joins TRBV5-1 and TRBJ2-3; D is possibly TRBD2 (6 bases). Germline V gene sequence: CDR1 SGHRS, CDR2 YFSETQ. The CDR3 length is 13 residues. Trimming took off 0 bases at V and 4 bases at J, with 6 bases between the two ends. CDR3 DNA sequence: TGCGCCAGCAGCTTGGGGGAGGCAGATACGCAGTATTTT. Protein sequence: CASSLGEADTQYF.

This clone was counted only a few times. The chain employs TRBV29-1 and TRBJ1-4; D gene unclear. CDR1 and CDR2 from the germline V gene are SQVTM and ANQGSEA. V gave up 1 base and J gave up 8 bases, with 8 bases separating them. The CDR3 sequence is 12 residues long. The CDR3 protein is CSVEGGTEKLFF. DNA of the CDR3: TGCAGCGTTGAAGGCGGCACCGAAAAACTGTTTTTT.

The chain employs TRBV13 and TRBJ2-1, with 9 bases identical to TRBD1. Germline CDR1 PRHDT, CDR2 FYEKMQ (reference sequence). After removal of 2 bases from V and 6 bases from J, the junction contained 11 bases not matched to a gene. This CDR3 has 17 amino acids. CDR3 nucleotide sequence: TGTGCCAGCAGCTTAACATTCCGGACAGGGGATGCCAATGAGCAGTTCTTC. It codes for CASSLTFRTGDANEQFF.

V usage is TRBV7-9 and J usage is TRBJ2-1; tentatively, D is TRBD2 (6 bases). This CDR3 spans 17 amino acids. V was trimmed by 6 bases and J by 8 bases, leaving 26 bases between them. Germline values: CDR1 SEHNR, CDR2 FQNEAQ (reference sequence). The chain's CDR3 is CASSPPAPGTGIHEQFF. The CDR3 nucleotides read TGTGCCAGCAGTCCGCCCGCCCCAGGGACTGGAATTCATGAGCAGTTCTTC.

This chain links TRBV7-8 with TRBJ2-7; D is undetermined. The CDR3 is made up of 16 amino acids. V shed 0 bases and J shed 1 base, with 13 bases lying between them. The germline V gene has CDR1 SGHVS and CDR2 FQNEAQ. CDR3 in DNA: TGTGCCAGCAGCTTAGCGACCTTTTACTATTCCTACGAGCAGTACTTC. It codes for CASSLATFYYSYEQYF.

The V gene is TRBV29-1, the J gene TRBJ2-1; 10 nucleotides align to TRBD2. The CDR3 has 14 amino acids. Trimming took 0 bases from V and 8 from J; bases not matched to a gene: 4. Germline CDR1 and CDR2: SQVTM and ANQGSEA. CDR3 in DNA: TGCAGCGTTGAAGATAGCGGGAGGCTCTATGAGCAGTTCTTC. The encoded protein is CSVEDSGRLYEQFF.

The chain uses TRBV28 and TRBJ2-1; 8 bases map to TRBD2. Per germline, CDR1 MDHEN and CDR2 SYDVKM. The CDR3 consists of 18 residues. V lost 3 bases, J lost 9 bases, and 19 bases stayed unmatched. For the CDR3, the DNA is TGTGCCAGCAGTTTGGATAAACTAGCGGCAGTTCTGTCTGCTGAGCAGTTCTTC. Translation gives CASSLDKLAAVLSAEQFF.

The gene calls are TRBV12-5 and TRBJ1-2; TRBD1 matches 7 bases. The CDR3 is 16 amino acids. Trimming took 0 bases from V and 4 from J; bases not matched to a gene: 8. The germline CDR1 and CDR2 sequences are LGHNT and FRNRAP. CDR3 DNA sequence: TGTGCTAGTGGTTTGGTCTTGGACAGGATAGGCTATGGCTACACCTTC. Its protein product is CASGLVLDRIGYGYTF.

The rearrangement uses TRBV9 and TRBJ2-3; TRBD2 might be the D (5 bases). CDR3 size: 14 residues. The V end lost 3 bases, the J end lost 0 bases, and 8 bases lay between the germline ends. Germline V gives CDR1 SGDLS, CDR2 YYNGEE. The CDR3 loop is CASSDGGSTDTQYF. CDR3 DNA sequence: TGTGCCAGCAGCGACGGCGGGAGCACAGATACGCAGTATTTT.

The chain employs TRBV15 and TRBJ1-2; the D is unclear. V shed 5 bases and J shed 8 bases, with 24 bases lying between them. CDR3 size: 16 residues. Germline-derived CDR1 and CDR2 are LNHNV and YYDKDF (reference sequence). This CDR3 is CATSPIPGAEVQGYTF. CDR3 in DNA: TGTGCCACCAGCCCCATACCGGGAGCCGAGGTTCAGGGCTACACCTTC.

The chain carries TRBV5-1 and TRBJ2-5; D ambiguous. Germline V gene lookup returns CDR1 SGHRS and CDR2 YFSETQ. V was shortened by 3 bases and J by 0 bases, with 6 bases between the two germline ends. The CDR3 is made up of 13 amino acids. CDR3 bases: TGCGCCAGCAGCTCCTTAAACCAAGAGACCCAGTACTTC. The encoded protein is CASSSLNQETQYF.

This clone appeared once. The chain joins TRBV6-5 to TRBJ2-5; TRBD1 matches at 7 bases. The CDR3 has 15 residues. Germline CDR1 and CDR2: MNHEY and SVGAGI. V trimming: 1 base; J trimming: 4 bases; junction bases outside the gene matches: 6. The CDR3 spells CASSYWDSSRETQYF. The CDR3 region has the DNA TGTGCCAGCAGTTACTGGGACAGTTCGAGAGAGACCCAGTACTTC.

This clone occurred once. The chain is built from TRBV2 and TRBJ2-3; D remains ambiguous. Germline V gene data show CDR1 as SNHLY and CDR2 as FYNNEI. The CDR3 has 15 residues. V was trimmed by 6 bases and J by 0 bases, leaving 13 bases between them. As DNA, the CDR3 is TGTGCCAGCAGCACTTCCCCCGGGAGCACAGATACGCAGTATTTT. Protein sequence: CASSTSPGSTDTQYF.

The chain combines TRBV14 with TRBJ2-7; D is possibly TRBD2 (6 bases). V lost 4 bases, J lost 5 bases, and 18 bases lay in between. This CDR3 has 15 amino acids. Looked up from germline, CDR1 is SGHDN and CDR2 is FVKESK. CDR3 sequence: CASSPLVGSLDEQYF. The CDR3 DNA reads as TGTGCCAGCAGCCCCCTCGTCGGGAGTTTGGACGAGCAGTACTTC. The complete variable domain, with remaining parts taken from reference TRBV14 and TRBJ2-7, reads EAGVTQFPSHSVIEKGQTVTLRCDPISGHDNLYWYRRVMGKEIKFLLHFVKESKQDESGMPNNRFLAERTGGTYSTLKVQPAELEDSGVYFCASSPLVGSLDEQYFGPGTRLTVT.

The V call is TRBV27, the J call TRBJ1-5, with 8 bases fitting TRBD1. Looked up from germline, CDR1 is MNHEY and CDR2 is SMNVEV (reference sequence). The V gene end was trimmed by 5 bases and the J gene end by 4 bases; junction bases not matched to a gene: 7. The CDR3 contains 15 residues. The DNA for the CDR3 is TGTGCCAGCAGTCCCCAGGACAGGGCTAATCAGCCCCAGCATTTT. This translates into CASSPQDRANQPQHF.

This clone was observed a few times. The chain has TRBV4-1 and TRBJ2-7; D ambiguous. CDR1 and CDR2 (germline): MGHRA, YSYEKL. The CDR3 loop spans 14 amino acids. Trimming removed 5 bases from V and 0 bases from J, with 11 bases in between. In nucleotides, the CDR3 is TGCGCCAGCAGCTTGGCGGAACACTCCTACGAGCAGTACTTC. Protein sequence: CASSLAEHSYEQYF.

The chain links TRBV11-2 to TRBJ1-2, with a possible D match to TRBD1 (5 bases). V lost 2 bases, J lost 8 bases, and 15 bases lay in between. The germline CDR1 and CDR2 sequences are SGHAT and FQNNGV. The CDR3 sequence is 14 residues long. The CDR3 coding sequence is TGTGCCAGCAGCTTACATTGGGGGACTAACGGCTACACCTTC. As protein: CASSLHWGTNGYTF.

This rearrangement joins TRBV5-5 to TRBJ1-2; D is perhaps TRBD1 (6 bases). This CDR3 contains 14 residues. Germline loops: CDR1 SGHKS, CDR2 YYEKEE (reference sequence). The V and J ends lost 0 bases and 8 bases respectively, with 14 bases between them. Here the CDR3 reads CASSLDGYRAGYTF. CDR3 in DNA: TGTGCCAGCAGCTTGGACGGGTACAGGGCAGGCTACACCTTC. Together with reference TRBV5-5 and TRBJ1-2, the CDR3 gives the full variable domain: DAGVTQSPTHLIKTRGQQVTLRCSPISGHKSVSWYQQVLGQGPQFIFQYYEKEERGRGNFPDRFSARQFPNYSSELNVNALLLGDSALYLCASSLDGYRAGYTFGSGTRLTVV.

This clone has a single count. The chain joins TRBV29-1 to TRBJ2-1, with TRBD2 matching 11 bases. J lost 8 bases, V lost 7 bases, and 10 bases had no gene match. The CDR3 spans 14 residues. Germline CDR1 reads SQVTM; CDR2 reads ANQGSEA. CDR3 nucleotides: TGCAGCGCCCCGACTAGCGGGGTTGCCTATGAGCAGTTCTTC. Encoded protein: CSAPTSGVAYEQFF.

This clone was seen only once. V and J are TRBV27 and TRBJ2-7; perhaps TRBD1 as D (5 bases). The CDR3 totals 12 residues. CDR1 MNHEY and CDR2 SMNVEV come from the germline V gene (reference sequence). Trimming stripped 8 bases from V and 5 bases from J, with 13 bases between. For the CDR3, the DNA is TGTGCCAGCGGATGGGGCTATGACGAGCAGTACTTC. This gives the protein CASGWGYDEQYF.

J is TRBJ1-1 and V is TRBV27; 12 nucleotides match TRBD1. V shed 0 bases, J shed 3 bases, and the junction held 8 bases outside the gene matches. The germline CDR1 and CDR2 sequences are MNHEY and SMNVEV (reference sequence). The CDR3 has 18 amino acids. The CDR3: CASSLSGQGALGDTEAFF. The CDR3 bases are TGTGCCAGCAGTTTATCGGGACAGGGGGCCTTAGGGGACACTGAAGCTTTCTTT.

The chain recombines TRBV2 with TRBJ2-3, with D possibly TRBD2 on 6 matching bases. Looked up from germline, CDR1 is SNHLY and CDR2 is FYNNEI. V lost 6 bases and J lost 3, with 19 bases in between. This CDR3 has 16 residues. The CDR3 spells CASRPAVWEVTDTQYF. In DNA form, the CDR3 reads TGTGCCAGCAGACCCGCAGTCTGGGAGGTTACAGATACGCAGTATTTT.

CDR3 loop: CASSQTGFNEQFF. The CDR3 coding sequence is TGCGCCAGCAGCCAAACAGGATTCAATGAGCAGTTCTTC. The chain has TRBV5-1 and TRBJ2-1; tentative D call: TRBD1 (5 bases). The CDR3 length is 13 residues. The V end lost 4 bases, the J end lost 6 bases, and 11 bases lay between the germline ends. The germline V gene has CDR1 SGHRS and CDR2 YFSETQ.